This T cell receptor beta chain derives from a study of blood T cell repertoires in COVID-19. Trimming cost V 4 bases and J 6 bases; bases outside gene matches: 4. The CDR3 extends over 15 amino acids. CDR1 is SGHVS and CDR2 is FQNEAQ in the germline V gene. Authors' analysis steps: Counts of nucleated cells, estimated from reference gene primer amplification, were obtained. The method was immunoSEQ multiplex PCR; TCRdb's version includes in-frame clones alone and lacks a portion of them. V and J calls and clone size are those listed in that table; D and trimming were worked out from the DNA. The table lists approximately 230,000 clones, roughly 88% of them singletons.

The clonotype comes from a woman aged 40 to 49 who had recovered from COVID-19. The sequencing sample was made of peripheral blood. The chain employs TRBV7-8 and TRBJ2-3; 13 bases line up with TRBD2. CDR3 nucleotides: TGTGCCAGCAGCTCAGAGGGACTAGCGGGGGATACGCAGTATTTT. It translates to CASSSEGLAGDTQYF.